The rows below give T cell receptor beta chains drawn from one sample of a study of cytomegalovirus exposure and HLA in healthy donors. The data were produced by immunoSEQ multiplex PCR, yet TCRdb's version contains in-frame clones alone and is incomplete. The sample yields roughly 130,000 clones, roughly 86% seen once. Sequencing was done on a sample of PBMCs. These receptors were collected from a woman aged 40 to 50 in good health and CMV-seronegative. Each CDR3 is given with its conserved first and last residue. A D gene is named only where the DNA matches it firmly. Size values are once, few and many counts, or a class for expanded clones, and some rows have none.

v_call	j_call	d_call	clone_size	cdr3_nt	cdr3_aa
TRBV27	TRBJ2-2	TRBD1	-	TGTGCCAGCAGCCGTGACAGGGGCAACACCGGGGAGCTGTTTTTT	CASSRDRGNTGELFF
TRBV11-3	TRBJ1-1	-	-	TGTGCCAGCAGCTCCACGCGGGGGCCGGACACTGAAGCTTTCTTT	CASSSTRGPDTEAFF
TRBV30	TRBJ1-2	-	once	TGTGCCTGGGCGGACAGTCACGGCTACACCTTC	CAWADSHGYTF
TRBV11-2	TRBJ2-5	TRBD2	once	TGTGCCAGCACCATCCTCTTTTGGGGAGGGCAAGAGACCCAGTACTTC	CASTILFWGGQETQYF
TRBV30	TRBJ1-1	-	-	TGTGCCTGGAGTGATGGCAACACTGAAGCTTTCTTT	CAWSDGNTEAFF
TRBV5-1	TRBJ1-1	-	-	TGCGCCAGCAGCTTGGAACAGATGAACACTGAAGCTTTCTTT	CASSLEQMNTEAFF
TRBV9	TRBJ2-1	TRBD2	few	TGTGCCAGCAGCGTAGGGACTAGCGGGGACAATGAGCAGTTCTTC	CASSVGTSGDNEQFF
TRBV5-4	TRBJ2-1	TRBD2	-	TGTGCCAGCAGCCGAGCTAATGGTTGGAAGCGGGGGCTGGGTGAGCAGTTCTTC	CASSRANGWKRGLGEQFF
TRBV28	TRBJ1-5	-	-	TGTGCCAGCAGTTTAAGCCTCTGGGGGGGAGGCAATCAGCCCCAGCATTTT	CASSLSLWGGGNQPQHF
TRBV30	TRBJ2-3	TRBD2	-	TGTGCCTGGAGTGGGGCGGGAGGAGTAGGGGATACGCAGTATTTT	CAWSGAGGVGDTQYF
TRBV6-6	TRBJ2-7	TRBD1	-	TGTGCCAGCAGCCCTAGGACAGGGGCTTACGAGCAGTACTTC	CASSPRTGAYEQYF
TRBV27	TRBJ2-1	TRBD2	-	TGTGCCAGCAGTTCCCCCTTTGTGGGAGGGCCCTACAATGAGCAGTTCTTC	CASSSPFVGGPYNEQFF
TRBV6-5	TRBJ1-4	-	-	TGTGCCAGCAGTTACGGGTGGGCAGATGAAAAACTGTTTTTT	CASSYGWADEKLFF
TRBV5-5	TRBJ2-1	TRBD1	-	TGTGCCAGCAGGCCGGGACAGGGGGCGCCCAACTACAATGAGCAGTTCTTC	CASRPGQGAPNYNEQFF
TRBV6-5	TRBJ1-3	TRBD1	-	TGTGCCACGTACAGGGGGGGAAACACCATATATTTT	CATYRGGNTIYF
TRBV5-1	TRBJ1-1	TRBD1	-	TGCGCCAGCAGCTCCGCACAGGGGATTTGGGGCACTGAAGCTTTCTTT	CASSSAQGIWGTEAFF
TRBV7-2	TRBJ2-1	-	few	TGTGCCAGCAGCTTAGCGGTTAGCTCCTACAATGAGCAGTTCTTC	CASSLAVSSYNEQFF
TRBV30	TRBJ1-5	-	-	TGTGCCTGGAGTGACCCCCGAGGGCGAGGCAATCAGCCCCAGCATTTT	CAWSDPRGRGNQPQHF
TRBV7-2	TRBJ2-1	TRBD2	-	TGTGCCAGCAGCTTAGATTGGACTAGCGGGTACTATGAGCAGTTCTTC	CASSLDWTSGYYEQFF
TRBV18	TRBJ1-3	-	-	TGTGCCAGCTCACCGGGAACTCTAGCGGCTGGAAACACCATATATTTT	CASSPGTLAAGNTIYF
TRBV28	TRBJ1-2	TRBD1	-	TGTGCCAGCAGTCAGGGGGCGCAGTACTATGGCTACACCTTC	CASSQGAQYYGYTF
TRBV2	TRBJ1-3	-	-	TGTGCCAGCAGTGCTACGAACGGAAACACCATATATTTT	CASSATNGNTIYF
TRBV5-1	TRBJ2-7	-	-	TGCGCCAGCAGTCCGAGGGACACAAGTCGGCAGTACTTC	CASSPRDTSRQYF
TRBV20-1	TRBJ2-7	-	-	TGCAGTGCTAGACAAGAGTACGAGCAGTACTTC	CSARQEYEQYF
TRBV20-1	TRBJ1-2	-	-	TGCAGTGCTACCGTTGGGGGCGGCTACACCTTC	CSATVGGGYTF
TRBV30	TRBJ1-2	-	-	TGTGCCTGGAGTAGGACAGCTAGTTATGGCTACACCTTC	CAWSRTASYGYTF
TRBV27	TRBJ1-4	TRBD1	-	TGTGCCAGCAGTTCCCGGGACAGGGACGAAAAACTGTTTTTT	CASSSRDRDEKLFF
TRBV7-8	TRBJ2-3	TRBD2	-	TGTGCCAGCAGCTTCAATCTTGGACTAGCGGGAGTTACAGATACGCAGTATTTT	CASSFNLGLAGVTDTQYF
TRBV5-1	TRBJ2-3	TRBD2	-	TGCGCCAGCAGCTTGGAGGGACTAGCGGGCGGGACAGATACGCAGTATTTT	CASSLEGLAGGTDTQYF
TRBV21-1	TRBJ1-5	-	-	TGTGCCAGCAGCTATACCGGGACAGGGGGCGAGAGCAATCAGCCCCAGCATTTT	CASSYTGTGGESNQPQHF